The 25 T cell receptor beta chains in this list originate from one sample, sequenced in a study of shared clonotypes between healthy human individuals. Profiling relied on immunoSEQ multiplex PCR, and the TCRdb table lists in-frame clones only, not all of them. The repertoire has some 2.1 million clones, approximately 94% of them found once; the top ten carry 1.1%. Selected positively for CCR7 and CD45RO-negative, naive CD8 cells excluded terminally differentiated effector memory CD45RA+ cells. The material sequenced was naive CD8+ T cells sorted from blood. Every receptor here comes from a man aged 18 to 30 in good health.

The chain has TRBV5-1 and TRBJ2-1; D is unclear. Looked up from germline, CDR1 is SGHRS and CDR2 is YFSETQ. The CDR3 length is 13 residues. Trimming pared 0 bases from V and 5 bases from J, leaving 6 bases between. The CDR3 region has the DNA TGCGCCAGCAGCTTGGGACTTAACAATGAGCAGTTCTTC. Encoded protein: CASSLGLNNEQFF.

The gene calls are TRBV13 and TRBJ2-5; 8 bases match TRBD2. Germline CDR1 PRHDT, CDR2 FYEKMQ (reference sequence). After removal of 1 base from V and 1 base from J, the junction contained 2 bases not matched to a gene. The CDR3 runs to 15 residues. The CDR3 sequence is CASSLALAVQETQYF. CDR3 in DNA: TGTGCCAGCAGCTTAGCACTAGCGGTCCAAGAGACCCAGTACTTC.

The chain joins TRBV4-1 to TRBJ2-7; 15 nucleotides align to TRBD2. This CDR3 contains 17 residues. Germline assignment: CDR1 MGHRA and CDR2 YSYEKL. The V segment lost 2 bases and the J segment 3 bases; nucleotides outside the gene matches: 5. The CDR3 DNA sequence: TGCGCCAGCAGCCAAACGGGGACTAGCGGGGGGAGCTACGAGCAGTACTTC. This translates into CASSQTGTSGGSYEQYF.

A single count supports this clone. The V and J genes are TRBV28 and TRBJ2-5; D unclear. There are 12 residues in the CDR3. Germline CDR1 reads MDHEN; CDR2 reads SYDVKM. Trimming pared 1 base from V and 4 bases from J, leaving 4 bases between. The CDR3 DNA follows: TGTGCCAGCAGTTTATACCTAGAGACCCAGTACTTC. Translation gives CASSLYLETQYF.

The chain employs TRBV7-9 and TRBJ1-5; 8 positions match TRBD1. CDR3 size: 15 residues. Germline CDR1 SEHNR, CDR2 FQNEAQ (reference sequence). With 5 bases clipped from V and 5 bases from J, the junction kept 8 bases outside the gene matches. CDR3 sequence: CASSLDREKYQPQHF. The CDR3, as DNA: TGTGCCAGCAGCCTGGACAGGGAGAAGTATCAGCCCCAGCATTTT.

The CDR3 DNA follows: TGTGCCAGTAGTATACTCCTCCAAGGGACCGGGGAGCTGTTTTTT. This codes for CASSILLQGTGELFF. This chain links TRBV19 with TRBJ2-2; D is unclear. Per germline, CDR1 LNHDA and CDR2 SQIVND (reference sequence). The CDR3 contains 15 residues. V dropped 2 bases and J dropped 5 bases, with 12 bases sitting between them.

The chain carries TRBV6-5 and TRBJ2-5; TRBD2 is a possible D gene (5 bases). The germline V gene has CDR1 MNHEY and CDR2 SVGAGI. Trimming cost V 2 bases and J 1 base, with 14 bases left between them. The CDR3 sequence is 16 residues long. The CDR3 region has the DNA TGTGCCAGCAGTTACGTGGAGCGGACGGCCCAAGAGACCCAGTACTTC. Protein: CASSYVERTAQETQYF.

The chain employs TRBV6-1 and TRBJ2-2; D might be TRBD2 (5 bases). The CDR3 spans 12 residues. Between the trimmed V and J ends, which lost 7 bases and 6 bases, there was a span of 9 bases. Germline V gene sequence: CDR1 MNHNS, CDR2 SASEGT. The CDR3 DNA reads TGTGCCAGCACCGGGATGGCCGGGGAGCTGTTTTTT. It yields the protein CASTGMAGELFF.

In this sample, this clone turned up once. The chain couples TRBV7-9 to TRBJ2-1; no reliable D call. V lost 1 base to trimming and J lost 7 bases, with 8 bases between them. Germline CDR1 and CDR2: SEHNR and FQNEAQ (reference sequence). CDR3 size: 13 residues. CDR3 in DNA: TGTGCCAGCAGCTTAGTGAGCCCTAATGAGCAGTTCTTC. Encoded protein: CASSLVSPNEQFF.

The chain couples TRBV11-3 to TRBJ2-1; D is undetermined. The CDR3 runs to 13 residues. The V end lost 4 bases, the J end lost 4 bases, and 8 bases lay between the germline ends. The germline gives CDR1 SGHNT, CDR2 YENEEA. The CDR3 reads CASSSDAYNEQFF. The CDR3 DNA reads TGTGCCAGCAGCTCGGACGCGTACAATGAGCAGTTCTTC.

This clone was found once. Here the CDR3 DNA reads TGTGCCAGCACCACTAAGATGCTAGCGGGGGGGCACAATGAGCAGTTCTTC. Its translation is CASTTKMLAGGHNEQFF. J is TRBJ2-1 and V is TRBV27, with 12 bases lining up with TRBD2. The V gene's germline CDR1 is MNHEY and CDR2 SMNVEV (reference sequence). Trimming took 7 bases from V and 5 from J; bases not matched to a gene: 12. The CDR3 contains 17 residues.

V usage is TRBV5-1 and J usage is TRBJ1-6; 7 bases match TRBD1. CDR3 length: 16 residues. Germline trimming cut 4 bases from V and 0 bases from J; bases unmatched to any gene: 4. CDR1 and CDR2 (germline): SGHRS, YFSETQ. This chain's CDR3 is CASSQDRFSYNSPLHF. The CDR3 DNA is TGCGCCAGCAGCCAGGACAGGTTCTCCTATAATTCACCCCTCCACTTT.

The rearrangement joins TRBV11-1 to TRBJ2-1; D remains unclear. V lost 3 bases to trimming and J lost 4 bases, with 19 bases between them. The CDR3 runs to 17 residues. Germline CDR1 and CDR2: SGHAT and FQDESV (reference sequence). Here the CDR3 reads CASSFNDGRVGYNEQFF. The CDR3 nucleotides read TGTGCCAGCAGCTTCAATGACGGACGGGTGGGTTACAATGAGCAGTTCTTC.

The CDR3 reads CASSAGTITYEQYF. CDR3 DNA: TGTGCCAGCAGCGCCGGGACTATCACCTACGAGCAGTACTTC. The chain is built from TRBV9 and TRBJ2-7; TRBD2 aligns across 7 bases. From germline, CDR1 is SGDLS and CDR2 YYNGEE. The length of the CDR3 is 14 residues. V lost 3 bases and J lost 2; bases outside the gene matches: 5. Complete variable domain (other parts from reference TRBV9 and TRBJ2-7): DSGVTQTPKHLITATGQRVTLRCSPRSGDLSVYWYQQSLDQGLQFLIQYYNGEERAKGNILERFSAQQFPDLHSELNLSSLELGDSALYFCASSAGTITYEQYFGPGTRLTVT.

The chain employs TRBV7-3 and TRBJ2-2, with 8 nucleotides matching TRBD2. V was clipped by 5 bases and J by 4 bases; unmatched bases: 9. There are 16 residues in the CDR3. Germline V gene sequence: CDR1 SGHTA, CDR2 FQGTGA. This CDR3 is CASSPRLAGGTGELFF. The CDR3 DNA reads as TGTGCCAGCAGCCCTCGGCTAGCGGGTGGCACCGGGGAGCTGTTTTTT.

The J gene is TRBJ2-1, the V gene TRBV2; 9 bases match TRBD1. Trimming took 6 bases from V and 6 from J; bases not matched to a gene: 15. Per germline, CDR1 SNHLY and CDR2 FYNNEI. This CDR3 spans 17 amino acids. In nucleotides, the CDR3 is TGTGCCAGCAGGGAGCCAGAGGGACAGGGACGCCCCAATGAGCAGTTCTTC. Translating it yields CASREPEGQGRPNEQFF. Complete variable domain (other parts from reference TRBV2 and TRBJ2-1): EPEVTQTPSHQVTQMGQEVILRCVPISNHLYFYWYRQILGQKVEFLVSFYNNEISEKSEIFDDQFSVERPDGSNFTLKIRSTKLEDSAMYFCASREPEGQGRPNEQFFGPGTRLTVL.

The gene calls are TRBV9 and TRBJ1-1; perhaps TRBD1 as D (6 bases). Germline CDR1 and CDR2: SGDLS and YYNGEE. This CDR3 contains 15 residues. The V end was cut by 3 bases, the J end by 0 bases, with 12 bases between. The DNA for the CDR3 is TGTGCCAGCAGCGCCAACAGGGTGCTGAACACTGAAGCTTTCTTT. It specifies CASSANRVLNTEAFF.

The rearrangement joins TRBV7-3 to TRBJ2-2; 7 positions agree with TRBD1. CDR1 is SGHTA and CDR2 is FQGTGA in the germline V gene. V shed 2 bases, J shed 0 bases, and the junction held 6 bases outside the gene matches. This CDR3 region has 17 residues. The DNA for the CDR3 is TGTGCCAGCAGCTTACTCCCGGACAGGACGAACACCGGGGAGCTGTTTTTT. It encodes CASSLLPDRTNTGELFF. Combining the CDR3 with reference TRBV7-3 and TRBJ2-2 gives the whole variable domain GAGVSQTPSNKVTEKGKYVELRCDPISGHTALYWYRQSLGQGPEFLIYFQGTGAADDSGLPNDRFFAVRPEGSVSTLKIQRTERGDSAVYLCASSLLPDRTNTGELFFGEGSRLTVL.

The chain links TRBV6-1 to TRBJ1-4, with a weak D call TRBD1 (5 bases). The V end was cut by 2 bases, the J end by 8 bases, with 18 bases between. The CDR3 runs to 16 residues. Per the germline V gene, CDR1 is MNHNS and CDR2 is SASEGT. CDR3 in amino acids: CASSEWEAGNGEKLFF. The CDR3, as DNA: TGTGCCAGCAGTGAATGGGAGGCAGGGAATGGCGAAAAACTGTTTTTT.

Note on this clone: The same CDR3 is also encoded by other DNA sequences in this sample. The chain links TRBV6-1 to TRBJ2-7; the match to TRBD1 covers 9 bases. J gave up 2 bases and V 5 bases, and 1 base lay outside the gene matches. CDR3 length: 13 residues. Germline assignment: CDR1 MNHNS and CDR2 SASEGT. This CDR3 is CASSWDRAYEQYF. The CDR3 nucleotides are TGTGCCAGCAGTTGGGACAGGGCCTACGAGCAGTACTTC.

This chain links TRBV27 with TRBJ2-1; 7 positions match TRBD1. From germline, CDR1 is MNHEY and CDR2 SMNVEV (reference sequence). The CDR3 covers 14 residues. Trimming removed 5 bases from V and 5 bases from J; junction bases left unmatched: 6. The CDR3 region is CASSLRDRDNEQFF. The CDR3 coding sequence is TGTGCCAGCAGTCTCCGGGACAGAGACAATGAGCAGTTCTTC.

The CDR3 coding sequence is TGTGCCAGCAGCTCCCGTTCCCCCAGCGGGAGGGCCTCCTACGAGCAGTACTTC. This translates into CASSSRSPSGRASYEQYF. This sequence joins TRBV13 and TRBJ2-7, with 10 bases fitting TRBD2. The CDR3 consists of 18 residues. CDR1 is PRHDT and CDR2 is FYEKMQ in the germline V gene (reference sequence). The ends lost 4 bases at V and 0 bases at J; junction bases unmatched: 12. Looking up the rest from reference TRBV13 and TRBJ2-7 gives the full variable domain: AAGVIQSPRHLIKEKRETATLKCYPIPRHDTVYWYQQGPGQDPQFLISFYEKMQSDKGSIPDRFSAQQFSDYHSELNMSSLELGDSALYFCASSSRSPSGRASYEQYFGPGTRLTVT.

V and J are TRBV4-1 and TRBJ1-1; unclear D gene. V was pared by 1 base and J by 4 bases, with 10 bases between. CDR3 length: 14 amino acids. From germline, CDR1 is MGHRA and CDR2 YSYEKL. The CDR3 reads CASSQALAPTEAFF. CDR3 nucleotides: TGCGCCAGCAGCCAAGCGTTGGCCCCCACTGAAGCTTTCTTT.

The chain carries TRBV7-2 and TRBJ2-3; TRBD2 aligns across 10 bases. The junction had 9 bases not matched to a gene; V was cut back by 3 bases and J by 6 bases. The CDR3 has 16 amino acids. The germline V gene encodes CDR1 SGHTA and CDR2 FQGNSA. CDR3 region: CASSFLAGVAGDTQYF. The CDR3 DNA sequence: TGTGCCAGCAGCTTTCTAGCGGGGGTAGCCGGGGATACGCAGTATTTT.

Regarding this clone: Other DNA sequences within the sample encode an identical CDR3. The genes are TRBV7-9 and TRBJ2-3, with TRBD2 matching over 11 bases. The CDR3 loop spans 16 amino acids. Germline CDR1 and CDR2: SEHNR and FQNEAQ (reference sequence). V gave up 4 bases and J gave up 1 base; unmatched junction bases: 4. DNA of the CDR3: TGTGCCAGCAGCTCGCTACTAGCGGGAGGCACAGATACGCAGTATTTT. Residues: CASSSLLAGGTDTQYF.